The present TCR beta chain was sequenced within a study of tumor and adjacent non-tumor tissue in lung cancer. Overall study context: Millions of productive TCRbeta reads were obtained per sample on average.

RNA was extracted from bulk tissue without any cell sorting. More than 3 cm separated this lung sample from the edge of the tumor. A modified ARM-PCR protocol with three rounds of nested PCR amplified TCRbeta. TCRdb analysed the multiplex PCR reads with MiXCR anew, one entry per CDR3 protein. This sample has over 40,000 distinct CDR3 sequences, with 74% found just once. Per the germline V gene, CDR1 is SGHNT and CDR2 is YYREEE (reference sequence). A total of 14 residues make up the CDR3, ends included. General observations from the study: Tumor repertoires had a smaller top 100 clone share than normal lung.

Details on this clonotype: Its antigen is still unknown. This sequence may be a read error, since a much larger clone differs from it by one base. This likely comes from a read error, as the CDR3 has no conserved phenylalanine or tryptophan at its end. Because the CDR3's place on the DNA is in doubt, the DNA is left out and the CDR3 is given as listed by TCRdb.

The sequence derives from a woman aged 60 to 75 with non-small cell lung cancer. The sequencing input was distant non-tumor lung tissue. J is TRBJ2-1 and V is TRBV5-4; the table assigns TRBD2, which was not confirmed against the DNA. The chain's CDR3 is CASSLESGREGKFI.